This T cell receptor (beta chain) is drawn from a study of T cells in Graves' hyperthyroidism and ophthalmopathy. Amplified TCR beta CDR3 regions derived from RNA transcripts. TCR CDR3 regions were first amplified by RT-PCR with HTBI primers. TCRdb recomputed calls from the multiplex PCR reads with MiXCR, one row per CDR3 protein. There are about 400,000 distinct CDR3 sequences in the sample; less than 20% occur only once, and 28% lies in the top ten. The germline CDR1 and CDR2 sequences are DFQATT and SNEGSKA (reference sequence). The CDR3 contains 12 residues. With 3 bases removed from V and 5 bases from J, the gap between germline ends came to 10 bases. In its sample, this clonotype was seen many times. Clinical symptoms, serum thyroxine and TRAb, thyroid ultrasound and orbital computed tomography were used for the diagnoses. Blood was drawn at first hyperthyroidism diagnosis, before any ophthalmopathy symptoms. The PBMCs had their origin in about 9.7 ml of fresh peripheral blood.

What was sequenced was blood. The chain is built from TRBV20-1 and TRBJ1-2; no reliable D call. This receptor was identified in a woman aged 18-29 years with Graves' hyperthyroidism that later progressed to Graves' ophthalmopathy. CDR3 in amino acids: CSASGNTYGYTF. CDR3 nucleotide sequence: TGCAGTGCTAGTGGGAATACTTATGGCTACACCTTC.